Following are 13 T cell receptor beta chains from one sample sequenced in a study of T cells in Graves' hyperthyroidism and ophthalmopathy. Using RNA transcripts as the source, TCR beta CDR3 regions were amplified. The TCR CDR3 first-round RT-PCR relied on the HTBI primer set. Using its own MiXCR run on the multiplex PCR reads, TCRdb lists one record per CDR3 protein. Here the sample spans 200,000 or so distinct CDR3 sequences, less than 20% being singletons. The material sequenced was blood. Receptor source: a woman between 45 and 65 years old with Graves' hyperthyroidism.

The chain has TRBV7-3 and TRBJ2-2, with 13 bases aligning to TRBD2. The V gene's germline CDR1 is SGHTA and CDR2 FQGTGA. This CDR3 comprises 15 residues. Trimming cost V 8 bases and J 6 bases; bases outside gene matches: 6. The DNA of the CDR3 is TGTGCCAGCCGTCCGGGACTAGCGGGGTCCGGGGAGCTGTTTTTT. Encoded protein: CASRPGLAGSGELFF.

This clonotype was recorded at least ten times. In nucleotides, the CDR3 is TGTGCCAGCAGTTATTTTAGGGGGATGAACACTGAAGCTTTCTTT. It yields the protein CASSYFRGMNTEAFF. The V and J genes are TRBV6-1 and TRBJ1-1; D perhaps matches TRBD1 (6 bases). With 5 bases removed from V and 0 bases from J, the gap between germline ends came to 13 bases. CDR1 and CDR2 (germline): MNHNS, SASEGT. The CDR3 length is 15 residues.

This clonotype was found many times. The V call is TRBV12-3 or TRBV12-4, the J call TRBJ1-5; tentative D call: TRBD1 (5 bases). V lost 7 bases and J 0 bases, leaving 10 bases between the germline ends. This CDR3 comprises 14 residues. This CDR3 reads CASTGGDSNQPQHF. CDR3 bases: TGTGCCAGCACCGGGGGGGATAGCAATCAGCCCCAGCATTTT.

The rearrangement links TRBV30 to TRBJ2-7, with no clear D. Germline lookup yields CDR1 GTSNPN and CDR2 SVGIG (reference sequence). V lost 1 base and J 4 bases, leaving 14 bases between the germline ends. The CDR3 length is 14 residues. CDR3: CAWSAVPGGYEQYF. DNA of the CDR3: TGTGCCTGGAGTGCAGTCCCGGGTGGATACGAGCAGTACTTC.

This clonotype showed up just a few times. V gene TRBV24-1 combines with J gene TRBJ2-1; 11 nucleotides line up with TRBD2. Germline V gene sequence: CDR1 KGHDR, CDR2 SFDVKD. The V and J ends lost 8 bases and 3 bases, in that order; junction bases with no gene match: 11. This CDR3 is built from 17 residues. This CDR3 is CATKNNDGLAGYNEQFF. The CDR3 DNA sequence: TGTGCCACCAAAAACAATGATGGACTAGCGGGCTACAATGAGCAGTTCTTC.

This clonotype appeared many times. The CDR3 nucleotides read TGTGCCAGCAGCTTATCCGGGACAGGGAACAAGCAGTACTTC. Translating it yields CASSLSGTGNKQYF. This sequence joins TRBV7-6 and TRBJ2-7; 9 bases match TRBD1. CDR1 and CDR2 (germline): SGHVS, FNYEAQ. Trimming at V came to 2 bases and at J to 8 bases, leaving 7 bases not matched to a gene. CDR3 length: 14 amino acids.

Many counts were recorded for this clonotype. This chain connects TRBV7-9 to TRBJ1-5; D perhaps matches TRBD1 (6 bases). The CDR3 loop spans 16 amino acids. The germline V gene encodes CDR1 SEHNR and CDR2 FQNEAQ (reference sequence). Trimming removed 1 base from V and 5 bases from J, with 15 bases in between. CDR3 amino acids: CASSLGSGTRDQPQHF. CDR3 bases: TGTGCCAGCAGCTTAGGGTCCGGGACAAGAGATCAGCCCCAGCATTTT.

This clonotype was observed a single time. This may arise from a read error, as a much more abundant clone is one base away. The chain is built from TRBV20-1 and TRBJ2-7, with D possibly called TRBD1 or TRBD2 (5 bases each). The assigned J gene may be wrong: the sequence end matches TRBJ2-1 better. Germline V gene lookup returns CDR1 DFQATT and CDR2 SNEGSKA (reference sequence). The CDR3 is made up of 15 amino acids. This chain's CDR3 is CSARQRDRSSYEQFF. The CDR3 DNA is TGCAGTGCTAGACAACGGGACCGGAGCTCCTACGAGCAGTTCTTC.

By sample fraction, this clonotype is medium-sized. V usage is TRBV6-1 and J usage is TRBJ1-2; 7 bases align to TRBD1. Germline V lookup: CDR1 MNHNS, CDR2 SASEGT. The CDR3 has 16 amino acids. Unmatched junction bases numbered 15, after V lost 7 bases and J lost 4 bases. The CDR3 nucleotides read TGTGCCAGCACTCCAGTGACAGGGAGCGCCTCCTATGGCTACACCTTC. It codes for CASTPVTGSASYGYTF.

This clonotype has ten or more counts. CDR3 sequence: CASSTRPGTVNTEAFF. DNA of the CDR3: TGTGCCAGCAGCACTCGTCCCGGGACAGTGAACACTGAAGCTTTCTTT. The chain is built from TRBV11-2 and TRBJ1-1, with 7 bases lining up with TRBD1. From germline, CDR1 is SGHAT and CDR2 FQNNGV. The CDR3 is 16 amino acids. With V trimmed by 5 bases and J by 0 bases, 9 bases remained unmatched.

The table lists this clonotype with many counts. V usage is TRBV12-3 or TRBV12-4 and J usage is TRBJ1-5; TRBD1 matches 7 bases. The CDR3 is 16 residues long. V trimming: 1 base; J trimming: 3 bases; junction bases outside the gene matches: 6. The CDR3 here is CASSLVHRGPNQPQHF. The CDR3 DNA reads as TGTGCCAGCAGTTTAGTCCACAGGGGTCCCAATCAGCCCCAGCATTTT.

The gene calls are TRBV25-1 and TRBJ1-5, with no clear D. The CDR3 sequence is 14 residues long. Germline V CDR1 and CDR2: MGHDK, SYGVNS. The V end was cut by 10 bases, the J end by 2 bases, with 15 bases between. CDR3 nucleotide sequence: TGTGCCAAACAAAACCGGTGGGGCAATCAGCCCCAGCATTTT. Protein sequence: CAKQNRWGNQPQHF.

This clonotype was seen a handful of times. The gene calls are TRBV2 and TRBJ2-4; TRBD2 agrees at 9 bases. Germline V gene sequence: CDR1 SNHLY, CDR2 FYNNEI. This CDR3 is 13 amino acids long. With 6 bases clipped from V and 9 bases from J, the junction kept 6 bases outside the gene matches. DNA for the CDR3: TGTGCCAGCAGGGTAGCGGGAGACAGCATTCAGTACTTC. Its translation is CASRVAGDSIQYF.